This TCR beta chain derives from a study of OX40 agonist ivuxolimab in advanced cancers. Patients were excluded for autoimmune disease history or systemic immunosuppression. On this clone itself: The target antigen is unknown.

Only in-frame clones appear in the TCRdb table, and some are missing; sequencing was by immunoSEQ multiplex PCR. The sample yields about 100,000 clones, approximately 94% seen once. CDR1 is SGHTA, CDR2 FQGNSA, per germline. The ends were cut back, 1 base at V and 4 bases at J, with 6 bases in the middle. This CDR3 spans 13 amino acids. Whole-study findings and limits: People who partly responded at 0.1-3.0 mg/kg had some of the least clonal expansion seen. Low normalized clonal expansion also occurred in some nonresponding patients.

The starting material was CD4+ or CD8+ T cells sorted from blood, obtained in a trial of the OX40 agonist ivuxolimab. The J gene is TRBJ2-3, the V gene TRBV7-2; no definite D call. This receptor was obtained from an adult with an advanced solid tumor such as melanoma, head and neck, liver or kidney cancer. The CDR3 loop is CASSLERSDTQYF. The CDR3 DNA follows: TGTGCCAGCAGCTTAGAGAGATCAGATACGCAGTATTTT.